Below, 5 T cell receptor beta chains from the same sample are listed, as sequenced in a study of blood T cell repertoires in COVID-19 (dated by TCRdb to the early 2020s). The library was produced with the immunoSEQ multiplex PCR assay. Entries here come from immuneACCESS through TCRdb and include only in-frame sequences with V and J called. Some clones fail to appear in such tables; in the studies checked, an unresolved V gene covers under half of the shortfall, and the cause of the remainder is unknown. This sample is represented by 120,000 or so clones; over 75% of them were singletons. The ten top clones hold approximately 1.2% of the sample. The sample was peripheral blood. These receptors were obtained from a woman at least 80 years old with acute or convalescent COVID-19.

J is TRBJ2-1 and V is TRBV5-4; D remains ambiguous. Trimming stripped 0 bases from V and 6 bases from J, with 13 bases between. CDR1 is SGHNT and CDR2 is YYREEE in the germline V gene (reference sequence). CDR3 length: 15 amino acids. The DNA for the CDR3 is TGTGCCAGCAGCTTGGACTTACCGCCCCTCAATGAGCAGTTCTTC. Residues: CASSLDLPPLNEQFF.

The CDR3 nucleotides read TGTGCCAGCAGCTTAGCCGGGACAGGGTCTGAAAAACTGTTTTTT. As protein: CASSLAGTGSEKLFF. The chain uses TRBV11-1 and TRBJ1-4; 9 nucleotides line up with TRBD1. This CDR3 spans 15 amino acids. The V and J ends lost 0 bases and 7 bases, in that order; junction bases with no gene match: 3. Germline V CDR1 and CDR2: SGHAT, FQDESV (reference sequence).

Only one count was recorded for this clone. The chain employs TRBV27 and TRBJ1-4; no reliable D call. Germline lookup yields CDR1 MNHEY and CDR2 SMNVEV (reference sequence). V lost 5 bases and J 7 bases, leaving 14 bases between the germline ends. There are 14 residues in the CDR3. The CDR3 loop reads CASSPRVNLEKLFF. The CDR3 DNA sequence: TGTGCCAGCAGTCCGAGGGTTAATCTTGAAAAACTGTTTTTT.

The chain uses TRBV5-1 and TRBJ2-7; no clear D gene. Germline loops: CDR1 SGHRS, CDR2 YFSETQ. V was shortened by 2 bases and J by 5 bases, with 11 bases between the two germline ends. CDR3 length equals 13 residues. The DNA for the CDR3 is TGCGCCAGCAGCTTCTTCGGGTCCGACGAGCAGTACTTC. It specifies CASSFFGSDEQYF.

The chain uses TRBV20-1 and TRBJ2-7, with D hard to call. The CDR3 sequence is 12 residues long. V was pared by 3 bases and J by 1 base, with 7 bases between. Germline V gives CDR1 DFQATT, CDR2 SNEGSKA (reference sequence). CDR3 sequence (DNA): TGCAGTGCTAGTCGACATTCCTACGAGCAGTACTTC. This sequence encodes CSASRHSYEQYF.